What follows are 29 T cell receptor beta chains derived from one specimen sequenced in a study of shared clonotypes between healthy human individuals. TCRdb keeps only in-frame clones here, not all; method: immunoSEQ multiplex PCR. In the table there are 2 million to 3 million clones, 93% of which are singletons. Sequenced sample: naive CD4+ T cells from PBMCs. Subset given: CD45RA+ positively selected. These receptors were taken from a young man in good health. Some clones in this sample may be carry-over from other donors' samples.

This chain joins TRBV28 and TRBJ1-5, with unresolved D. Germline V gives CDR1 MDHEN, CDR2 SYDVKM. The V end was cut by 6 bases, the J end by 2 bases, with 11 bases between. CDR3 length: 14 residues. CDR3 sequence reads: CASRRWAGNQPQHF. Here the CDR3 DNA reads TGTGCCAGCAGACGCTGGGCGGGCAATCAGCCCCAGCATTTT.

The J gene is TRBJ1-3, the V gene TRBV6-6; tentatively, D is TRBD1 (5 bases). V was cut by 5 bases and J by 4 bases, with 12 bases left in between. Germline CDR1 is MNHNY and CDR2 is SVGAGI (reference sequence). The length of the CDR3 is 14 residues. This chain's CDR3 is CASSRGTVGNTIYF. The CDR3 nucleotides are TGTGCCAGCAGTAGGGGCACGGTAGGAAACACCATATATTTT.

The chain is built from TRBV4-3 and TRBJ2-7; 8 nucleotides line up with TRBD1. CDR3 length: 15 residues. The germline V gene encodes CDR1 LGHNA and CDR2 YSLEER. Losses at the gene ends were 3 bases for V and 5 bases for J; bases not matched to a gene: 9. The CDR3 DNA reads as TGCGCCAGCAGCCACAGACAGGGGAAGTTAGACGAGCAGTACTTC. Translation: CASSHRQGKLDEQYF.

The chain joins TRBV19 to TRBJ2-2, with 10 bases fitting TRBD2. The germline V gene encodes CDR1 LNHDA and CDR2 SQIVND (reference sequence). V trimming: 2 bases; J trimming: 5 bases; junction bases outside the gene matches: 5. The CDR3 contains 16 residues. The chain's CDR3 is CASSISSGRGTGELFF. CDR3 coding DNA: TGTGCCAGTAGTATATCGAGCGGGAGGGGGACCGGGGAGCTGTTTTTT.

The chain has TRBV5-1 and TRBJ2-2; TRBD2 matches at 14 bases. The ends lost 4 bases at V and 3 bases at J; junction bases unmatched: 14. CDR3 length: 20 residues. Looked up from germline, CDR1 is SGHRS and CDR2 is YFSETQ. The CDR3 coding sequence is TGCGCCAGCAGCGTCCTAACCGGGACTAGCGGGAGTAGGTACACCGGGGAGCTGTTTTTT. Encoded protein: CASSVLTGTSGSRYTGELFF. Full variable domain (remainder filled in from reference TRBV5-1 and TRBJ2-2): KAGVTQTPRYLIKTRGQQVTLSCSPISGHRSVSWYQQTPGQGLQFLFEYFSETQRNKGNFPGRFSGRQFSNSRSEMNVSTLELGDSALYLCASSVLTGTSGSRYTGELFFGEGSRLTVL.

The chain carries TRBV9 and TRBJ2-3; TRBD1 might be the D (5 bases). The V gene lost 0 bases and the J gene lost 5 bases, with 10 bases spanning the gap. From germline, CDR1 is SGDLS and CDR2 YYNGEE. The CDR3 spans 14 residues. In DNA form, the CDR3 reads TGTGCCAGCAGCGTAGCCAGGGTTGGAGATACGCAGTATTTT. This codes for CASSVARVGDTQYF.

The gene calls are TRBV18 and TRBJ2-5; D remains ambiguous. Germline loops: CDR1 KGHSH, CDR2 LQKENI. Trimming shortened V by 3 bases and J by 2 bases, and 10 bases separated the two germline ends. The CDR3 consists of 14 residues. The CDR3 DNA sequence: TGTGCCAGCTCACCTAGACTCACACAAGAGACCCAGTACTTC. Amino acids: CASSPRLTQETQYF.

The V and J genes are TRBV11-2 and TRBJ2-3; maybe TRBD1 (5 bases). V was cut by 5 bases and J by 2 bases, with 17 bases left in between. The CDR3 runs to 16 residues. CDR1 is SGHAT, CDR2 FQNNGV, per germline. The CDR3 nucleotides read TGTGCCAGCAGCATCCGCAAAGGGGAATTCACAGATACGCAGTATTTT. Translated: CASSIRKGEFTDTQYF.

The chain employs TRBV6-4 and TRBJ1-5; no definite D call. Germline assignment: CDR1 MRHNA and CDR2 SNTAGT. This CDR3 is built from 13 residues. The ends were cut back, 2 bases at V and 6 bases at J, with 8 bases in the middle. The CDR3 DNA reads as TGTGCCAGCAGTGACCCTGACTGTCAGCCCCAGCATTTT. This translates into CASSDPDCQPQHF.

V is TRBV7-8 and J is TRBJ1-2, with TRBD1 identical over 8 bases. CDR3 length: 14 amino acids. Germline loops: CDR1 SGHVS, CDR2 FQNEAQ. V lost 1 base and J lost 8; bases outside the gene matches: 6. The CDR3 coding sequence is TGTGCCAGCAGCTTAGGAGGACAGGGCGGAGGCTACACCTTC. Translation: CASSLGGQGGGYTF.

The genes are TRBV9 and TRBJ2-2; TRBD1 or TRBD2 may be the D gene (5 bases each). This CDR3 comprises 17 residues. The germline V and J ends were trimmed by 2 bases and 2 bases, with 16 bases remaining between them. Germline CDR1 reads SGDLS; CDR2 reads YYNGEE. CDR3: CASSVLGLATNTGELFF. The CDR3 DNA is TGTGCCAGCAGCGTTTTGGGGCTAGCCACCAACACCGGGGAGCTGTTTTTT.

The chain couples TRBV7-9 to TRBJ1-1; no clear D gene. Trimming removed 1 base at V and 1 base at J, with 13 bases between. There are 16 residues in the CDR3. Germline V gene sequence: CDR1 SEHNR, CDR2 FQNEAQ (reference sequence). CDR3 residues: CASSLGLGLRNTEAFF. The CDR3 region has the DNA TGTGCCAGCAGCTTAGGATTGGGCCTTCGGAACACTGAAGCTTTCTTT.

The J gene is TRBJ2-5, the V gene TRBV16; D is unclear. The CDR3 sequence is 11 residues long. Trimming took off 4 bases at V and 9 bases at J, with 9 bases between the two ends. The germline V gene encodes CDR1 KGHSY and CDR2 FQNENV. CDR3 protein: CASSLLGAQYF. The CDR3 nucleotides read TGTGCCAGCAGCCTTCTCGGAGCCCAGTACTTC. Full variable domain (missing parts from reference TRBV16 and TRBJ2-5): GEEVAQTPKHLVRGEGQKAKLYCAPIKGHSYVFWYQQVLKNEFKFLISFQNENVFDETGMPKERFSAKCLPNSPCSLEIQATKLEDSAVYFCASSLLGAQYFGPGTRLLVL.

V is TRBV28 and J is TRBJ1-3; no clear D. CDR1 MDHEN and CDR2 SYDVKM come from the germline V gene. With 5 bases removed from V and 0 bases from J, the gap between germline ends came to 23 bases. This CDR3 has 19 amino acids. The CDR3 DNA is TGTGCCAGCAGTATCTCGTTCCGCGACGGGTCGAGCTCTGGAAACACCATATATTTT. It yields the protein CASSISFRDGSSSGNTIYF.

In this sample, this clone turned up once. This sequence joins TRBV10-3 and TRBJ2-3; 8 bases line up with TRBD2. V shed 7 bases, J shed 1 base, and the junction held 7 bases outside the gene matches. The CDR3 length is 15 residues. Germline values: CDR1 ENHRY, CDR2 SYGVKD. The DNA of the CDR3 is TGTGCCATCACCCAGAGCGGGAGTCGCACAGATACGCAGTATTTT. Protein sequence: CAITQSGSRTDTQYF.

This clone was observed once. V usage is TRBV9 and J usage is TRBJ2-7; 8 nucleotides match TRBD2. CDR1 SGDLS and CDR2 YYNGEE come from the germline V gene. Trimming removed 4 bases from V and 2 bases from J; junction bases left unmatched: 8. The CDR3 covers 15 residues. CDR3 sequence: CASSRTSGPAYEQYF. The CDR3 DNA reads TGTGCCAGCAGCCGAACTAGCGGTCCCGCCTACGAGCAGTACTTC.

The J gene is TRBJ2-3, the V gene TRBV7-8, with 7 positions matching TRBD2. CDR1 is SGHVS and CDR2 is FQNEAQ in the germline V gene. V dropped 1 base and J dropped 0; count of bases not matched to a gene: 13. This CDR3 spans 19 amino acids. As DNA, the CDR3 is TGTGCCAGCAGCTTAGTCGTCCCTAGCGGTTCTTCTAGCACAGATACGCAGTATTTT. Its translation: CASSLVVPSGSSSTDTQYF. Variable domain in full (rest from reference TRBV7-8 and TRBJ2-3): GAGVSQSPRYKVAKRGQDVALRCDPISGHVSLFWYQQALGQGPEFLTYFQNEAQLDKSGLPSDRFFAERPEGSVSTLKIQRTQQEDSAVYLCASSLVVPSGSSSTDTQYFGPGTRLTVL.

This clone was recorded once. The chain is built from TRBV9 and TRBJ2-7, with a possible D match to TRBD2 (6 bases). Trimming pared 3 bases from V and 6 bases from J, leaving 10 bases between. This CDR3 is 12 amino acids long. Germline loops: CDR1 SGDLS, CDR2 YYNGEE. CDR3 sequence reads: CASSGLVGEQYF. CDR3 bases: TGTGCCAGCAGCGGACTAGTTGGCGAGCAGTACTTC.

This chain joins TRBV6-4 and TRBJ2-7; no firm D call. Germline CDR1 and CDR2: MRHNA and SNTAGT. The CDR3 is 10 residues long. V shed 3 bases and J shed 5 bases, with 2 bases lying between them. The CDR3 DNA is TGTGCCAGCAGTGAGAACGAGCAGTACTTC. This encodes CASSENEQYF.

The chain uses TRBV30 and TRBJ1-1; 7 bases fit TRBD1. V lost 5 bases to trimming and J lost 4 bases; unmatched junction nucleotides: 10. The CDR3 totals 14 residues. Germline assignment: CDR1 GTSNPN and CDR2 SVGIG (reference sequence). The CDR3 sequence: CAWQDRDRATEAFF. The CDR3 coding sequence is TGTGCCTGGCAAGACCGGGACAGAGCCACTGAAGCTTTCTTT.

As concerns this clone: Other DNA sequences in this sample translate to the same CDR3. J is TRBJ1-1 and V is TRBV28; a possible D gene is TRBD1 (5 bases). The CDR3 runs to 13 residues. The germline V gene has CDR1 MDHEN and CDR2 SYDVKM. Trimming removed 6 bases at V and 1 base at J, with 9 bases between. In nucleotides, the CDR3 is TGTGCCAGCAGGCGAACAGGGAACACTGAAGCTTTCTTT. Encoded protein: CASRRTGNTEAFF.

About this clone: At one boundary the junction diverges from the germline segment, which might be a read error. The chain links TRBV28 to TRBJ2-7; possibly TRBD1 for D (5 bases). CDR1 and CDR2 (germline): MDHEN, SYDVKM. This CDR3 spans 13 amino acids. Here the CDR3 DNA reads TGTGCCAGCGGTTTAAGGGGCACCTACGAGCAGTACTTC. This codes for CASGLRGTYEQYF.

This chain uses TRBV2 with TRBJ2-3; D remains unclear. V lost 4 bases, J lost 0 bases, and 8 bases lay in between. In germline, CDR1 is SNHLY, CDR2 FYNNEI. The CDR3 length is 14 residues. The CDR3: CASSVSQSTDTQYF. The CDR3 bases are TGTGCCAGCAGTGTTTCCCAGAGCACAGATACGCAGTATTTT. Full variable domain (rest looked up from reference TRBV2 and TRBJ2-3): EPEVTQTPSHQVTQMGQEVILRCVPISNHLYFYWYRQILGQKVEFLVSFYNNEISEKSEIFDDQFSVERPDGSNFTLKIRSTKLEDSAMYFCASSVSQSTDTQYFGPGTRLTVL.

The rearrangement links TRBV29-1 to TRBJ2-1; D is perhaps TRBD1 (6 bases). Germline V gene data show CDR1 as SQVTM and CDR2 as ANQGSEA. Trimming pared 6 bases from V and 5 bases from J, leaving 17 bases between. CDR3 size: 14 residues. CDR3 in DNA: TGCAGCGTCACGACAGGCCCTCTTGACAATGAGCAGTTCTTC. Amino acid sequence: CSVTTGPLDNEQFF.

This chain connects TRBV28 to TRBJ2-1; TRBD2 is a possible D gene (6 bases). This CDR3 spans 14 amino acids. CDR1 is MDHEN, CDR2 SYDVKM, per germline. Trimming cost V 8 bases and J 3 bases, with 14 bases left between them. The CDR3 DNA is TGTGCCAGCGCCGGGACTGGAATCTACAATGAGCAGTTCTTC. It codes for CASAGTGIYNEQFF.

Remarks on this clone: Other DNA sequences in this sample translate to the same CDR3. The rearrangement uses TRBV18 and TRBJ2-7, with no clear D. Germline V CDR1 and CDR2: KGHSH, LQKENI. CDR3 length: 12 amino acids. The V and J ends lost 2 bases and 4 bases respectively, with 6 bases between them. CDR3 amino acids: CASSPTLYEQYF. The CDR3 coding sequence is TGTGCCAGCTCACCAACGTTATACGAGCAGTACTTC.

This chain links TRBV2 with TRBJ1-2; D unclear. CDR1 and CDR2 from the germline V gene are SNHLY and FYNNEI. This CDR3 is 14 amino acids long. V lost 2 bases to trimming and J lost 5 bases, with 12 bases between them. The CDR3 nucleotides are TGTGCCAGCAGTGAAAGATCCGGGTTTTATGGCTACACCTTC. Its translation: CASSERSGFYGYTF.

The J gene is TRBJ1-3, the V gene TRBV9; D not certain. Germline V lookup: CDR1 SGDLS, CDR2 YYNGEE. CDR3 length: 15 residues. V was pared by 0 bases and J by 0 bases, with 7 bases between. As DNA, the CDR3 is TGTGCCAGCAGCGTAGGCCCCCCCTCTGGAAACACCATATATTTT. As protein: CASSVGPPSGNTIYF. The entire variable domain, with the rest obtained from reference TRBV9 and TRBJ1-3, is as follows: DSGVTQTPKHLITATGQRVTLRCSPRSGDLSVYWYQQSLDQGLQFLIQYYNGEERAKGNILERFSAQQFPDLHSELNLSSLELGDSALYFCASSVGPPSGNTIYFGEGSWLTVV.

The rearrangement uses TRBV5-4 and TRBJ2-7, with no clear D. The CDR3 length is 15 residues. V was clipped by 5 bases and J by 1 base, with 16 bases between them. The V gene's germline CDR1 is SGHNT and CDR2 YYREEE (reference sequence). The CDR3 bases are TGTGCCAGCAGTGGCCAGCCAGGAGCATCCTACGAGCAGTACTTC. Encoded protein: CASSGQPGASYEQYF.